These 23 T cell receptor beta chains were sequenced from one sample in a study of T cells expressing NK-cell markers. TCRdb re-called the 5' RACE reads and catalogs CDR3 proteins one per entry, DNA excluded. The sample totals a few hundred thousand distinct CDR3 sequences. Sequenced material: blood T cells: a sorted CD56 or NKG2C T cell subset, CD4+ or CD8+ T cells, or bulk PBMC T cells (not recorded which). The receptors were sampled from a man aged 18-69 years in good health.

The CDR3 sequence: CASSPSDRAHYEQYF. The chain employs TRBV18 and TRBJ2-7; the D call from TCRdb, TRBD1, cannot be confirmed without DNA. The CDR3 totals 15 residues. Germline V gene data show CDR1 as KGHSH and CDR2 as LQKENI. Together with reference TRBV18 and TRBJ2-7, the CDR3 gives the full variable domain: NAGVMQNPRHLVRRRGQEARLRCSPMKGHSHVYWYRQLPEEGLKFMVYLQKENIIDESGMPKERFSAEFPKEGPSILRIQQVVRGDSAAYFCASSPSDRAHYEQYFGPGTRLTVT.

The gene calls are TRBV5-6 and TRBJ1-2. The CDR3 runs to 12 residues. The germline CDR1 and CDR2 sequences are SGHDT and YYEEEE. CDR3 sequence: CASSRDEYGYTF.

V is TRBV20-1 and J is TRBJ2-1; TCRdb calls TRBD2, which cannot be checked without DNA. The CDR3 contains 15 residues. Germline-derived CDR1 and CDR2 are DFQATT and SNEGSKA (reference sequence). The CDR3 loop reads CSASINSGVVNEQFF.

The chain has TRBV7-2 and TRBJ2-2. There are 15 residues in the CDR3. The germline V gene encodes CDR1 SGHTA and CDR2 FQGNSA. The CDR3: CASSLTVPRTGELFF.

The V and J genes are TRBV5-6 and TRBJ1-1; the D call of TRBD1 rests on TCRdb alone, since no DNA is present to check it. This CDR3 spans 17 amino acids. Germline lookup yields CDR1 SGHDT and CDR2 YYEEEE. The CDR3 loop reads CASSWDRGKGMNTEAFF.

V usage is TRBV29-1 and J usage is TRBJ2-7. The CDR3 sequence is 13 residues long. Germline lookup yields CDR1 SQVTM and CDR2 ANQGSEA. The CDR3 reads CSVGGKRPYEQYF.

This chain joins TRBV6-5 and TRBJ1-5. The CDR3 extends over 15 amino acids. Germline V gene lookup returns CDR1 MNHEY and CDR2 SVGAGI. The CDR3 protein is CASSYSPGAGQPQHF.

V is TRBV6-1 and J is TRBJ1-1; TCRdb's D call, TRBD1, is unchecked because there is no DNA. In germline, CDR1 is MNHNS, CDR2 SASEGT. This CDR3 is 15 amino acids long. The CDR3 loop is CATDRVKGVNTEAFF.

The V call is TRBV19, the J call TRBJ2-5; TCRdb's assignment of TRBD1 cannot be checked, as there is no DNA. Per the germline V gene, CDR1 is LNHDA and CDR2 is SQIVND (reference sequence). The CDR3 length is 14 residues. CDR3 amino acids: CASSISEGAKTQYF.

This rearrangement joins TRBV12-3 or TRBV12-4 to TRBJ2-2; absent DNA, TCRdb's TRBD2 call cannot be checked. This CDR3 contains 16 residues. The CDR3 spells CASSLFSEGFSGELFF.

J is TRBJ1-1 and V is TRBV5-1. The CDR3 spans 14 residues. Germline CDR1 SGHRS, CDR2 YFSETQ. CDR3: CASSLDGMNTEAFF.

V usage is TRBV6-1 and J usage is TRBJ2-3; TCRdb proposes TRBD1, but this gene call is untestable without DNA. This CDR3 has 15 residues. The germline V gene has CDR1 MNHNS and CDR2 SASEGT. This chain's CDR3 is CASRSRSKMGDTQYF.

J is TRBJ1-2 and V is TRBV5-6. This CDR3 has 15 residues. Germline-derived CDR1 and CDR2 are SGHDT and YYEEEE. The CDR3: CASSSGLIANYGYTF. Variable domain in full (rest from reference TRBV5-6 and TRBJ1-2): DAGVTQSPTHLIKTRGQQVTLRCSPKSGHDTVSWYQQALGQGPQFIFQYYEEEERQRGNFPDRFSGHQFPNYSSELNVNALLLGDSALYLCASSSGLIANYGYTFGSGTRLTVV.

The CDR3 here is CASREGLNTGELFF. V is TRBV6-1 and J is TRBJ2-2; TCRdb proposes TRBD2, but this gene call is untestable without DNA. Germline-derived CDR1 and CDR2 are MNHNS and SASEGT. The CDR3 loop spans 14 amino acids.

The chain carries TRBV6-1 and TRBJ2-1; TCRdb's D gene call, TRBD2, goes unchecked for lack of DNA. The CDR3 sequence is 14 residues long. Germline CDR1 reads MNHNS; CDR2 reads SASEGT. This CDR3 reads CASSRLAGGHEQFF.

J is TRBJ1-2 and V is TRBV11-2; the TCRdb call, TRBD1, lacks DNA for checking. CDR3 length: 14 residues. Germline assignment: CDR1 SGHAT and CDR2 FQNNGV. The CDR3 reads CASSLGPNNYGYTF. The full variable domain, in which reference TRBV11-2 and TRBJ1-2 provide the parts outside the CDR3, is EAGVAQSPRYKIIEKRQSVAFWCNPISGHATLYWYQQILGQGPKLLIQFQNNGVVDDSQLPKDRFSAERLKGVDSTLKIQPAKLEDSAVYLCASSLGPNNYGYTFGSGTRLTVV.

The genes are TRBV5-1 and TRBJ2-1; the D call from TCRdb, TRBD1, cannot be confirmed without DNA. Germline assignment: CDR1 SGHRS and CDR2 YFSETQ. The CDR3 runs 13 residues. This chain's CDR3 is CASSAGASVEQFF.

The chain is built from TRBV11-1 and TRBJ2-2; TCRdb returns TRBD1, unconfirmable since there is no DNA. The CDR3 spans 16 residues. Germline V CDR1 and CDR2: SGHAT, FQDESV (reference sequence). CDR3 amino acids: CASTSGKGRDTGELFF.

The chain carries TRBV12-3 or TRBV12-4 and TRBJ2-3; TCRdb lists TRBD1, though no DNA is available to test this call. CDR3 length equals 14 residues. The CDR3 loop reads CASRYSGGPGTQYF.

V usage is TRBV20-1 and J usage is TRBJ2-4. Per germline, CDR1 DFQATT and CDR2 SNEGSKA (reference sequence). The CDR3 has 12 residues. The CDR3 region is CSAFGAKNIQYF.

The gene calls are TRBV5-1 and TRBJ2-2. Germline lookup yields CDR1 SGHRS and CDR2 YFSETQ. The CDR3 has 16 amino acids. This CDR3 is CASSLVGQLNTGELFF.

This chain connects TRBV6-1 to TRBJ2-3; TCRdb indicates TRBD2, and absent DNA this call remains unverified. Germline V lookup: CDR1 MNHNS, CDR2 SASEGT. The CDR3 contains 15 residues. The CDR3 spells CASRASGKSTDTQYF.

The CDR3 sequence is CSVGRGADYGYTF. V is TRBV29-1 and J is TRBJ1-2. Germline lookup yields CDR1 SQVTM and CDR2 ANQGSEA. This CDR3 spans 13 amino acids.